This T cell receptor (beta chain) comes out of a study of beta chain features in type 1 diabetes (dated by TCRdb to about 2018). Broadly, across the study: Mean age, gender distribution, total cell number and subset yield did not differ between patients and healthy donors. Regulatory and stem cell-like memory subsets were obtained from only 8 patients and about eight healthy donors, while naive and central memory subsets were obtained from all 28 donors. In the study, TCRB repertoires of sorted circulating CD4+ T cell subsets from recently diagnosed type 1 diabetes patients were compared with those of matched healthy donors. A total of around 110,000,000 sorted cells were examined across all samples, and a strong correlation was observed between cell number per subset and RNA yield. Results the study describes overall, beyond this receptor: Because the HLA sub-analyses included only small numbers of individuals, any influence of HLA type on TCRB rearrangement was left unresolved. At VDJ recombination sites, type 1 diabetes patients had fewer insertions and more deleted nucleotides, which implies abnormalities in thymic rearrangement. Shorter templates might be favored by PCR, yet because patient and control samples were amplified and corrected together, any such skew would affect both groups equally. Naive, central memory and regulatory TCRB repertoires appeared to be more alike among patients than among healthy donors. Type 1 diabetes patients showed a moderate but significant shortening of TCRB CDR3 length in all four CD4+ subsets. Because cDNA rather than genomic DNA was sequenced, highly expressing activated cells could have been over-represented, although no difference in activation and CD3 levels was found between groups.

Trimming takes 5 bases off V and 2 bases off J; junction bases not matched to a gene: 4. Including cysteine and phenylalanine, the CDR3 has 14 amino acids. The kept DNA is CDR3 alone, 42 bases in frame from the first base. The germline V gene (reference sequence) specifies SEHNR as CDR1 and FQNEAQ as CDR2. From each donor, a single peripheral blood sample of approximately 0.11 L on average was drawn into heparinised tubes. Using a panel that included CD45RO, CCR7, CD25, CD127, CD95 and CD27, naive, central memory, regulatory and stem cell-like memory CD4+ T cells were sorted on a BD FACSAria II. Purity was above 95% for every sorted population. PBMCs were isolated immediately by Lymphoprep density gradient centrifugation and stained directly without culture. So that batch effects would be minimized, each experiment stained and sorted samples in pairs, pairing one healthy donor with one patient. With respect to this clone: What antigen it recognizes has not been identified. Base qualities are not recorded, but no much larger clone differs from it by a single base. Other DNA variants within this sample encode the same CDR3.

All of the isolated RNA was reverse transcribed with the High Capacity cDNA Reverse Transcription Kit, so expressed TCRB transcripts were sequenced. Deep immunoSEQ sequencing was applied to naive, central memory and regulatory T cell samples, giving an average of about 3.7 million total reads per sample. Sorted cells were lysed in RLT buffer and RNA was extracted with DNase-treated RNeasy Micro or Mini kits, depending on cell number. Each cell subset was processed on its own to prevent cross-contamination, while patient and healthy donor samples were processed together. TCRB sequences were amplified from cDNA with the immunoSEQ multiplex PCR, producing 87-bp fragments spanning the CDR3 region. Sequencing of the amplicons was done on the Illumina HiSeq platform. The original methods were these. Synthetic template baselines were used to correct PCR bias computationally, reads within Hamming distance 2 were collapsed together, and singletons that could not be merged were discarded. Reads were aligned against IMGT so that V, D and J genes, CDR3 length and insertions or deletions at six rearrangement sites could be assigned. Within each subset, clonotype counts were normalized to sorted cell number, and only after that were true diversity and Gini coefficients computed with the tcR R package. The overlap coefficient, calculated on TCRB nucleotide sequences, was used to measure repertoire sharing. Out-of-frame TCRB sequences from naive cells were analyzed to stand in for the pre-selection repertoire. In its TCRdb copy, this immuneACCESS table keeps in-frame sequences only and misses some clones. Where compared with another copy, unresolved V genes explain less than half of these, and the others have no known cause. V, J and clone size are taken as reported in that table, and D and trimming were inferred from the DNA itself. In all, the sample holds hundreds of thousands of clones, and approximately 70% of those were seen once. The top ten hold approximately 0.053% of the sample.

The chain employs TRBV7-9 and TRBJ2-7; TRBD1 matches 9 bases in the middle. The sequenced sample consisted of naive CD4+ T cells from blood. Interpreted using the paper, the cell subset or site label stands for: true naive CD4+ T cells. The receptor comes from a man under 40 in good health. In nucleotides, the sequence is TGTGCCAGCAGCCCGAGGGACAGGGCCTACGAGCAGTACTTC. This translates into CASSPRDRAYEQYF.